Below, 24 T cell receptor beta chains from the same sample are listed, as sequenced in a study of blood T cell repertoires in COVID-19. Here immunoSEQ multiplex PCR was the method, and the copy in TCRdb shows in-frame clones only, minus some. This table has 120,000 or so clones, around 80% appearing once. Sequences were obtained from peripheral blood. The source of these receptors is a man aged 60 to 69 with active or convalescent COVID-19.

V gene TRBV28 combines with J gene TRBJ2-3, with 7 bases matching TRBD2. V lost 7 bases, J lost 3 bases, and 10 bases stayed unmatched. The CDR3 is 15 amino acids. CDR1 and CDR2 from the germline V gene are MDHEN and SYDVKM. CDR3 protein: CASTPLAEETDTQYF. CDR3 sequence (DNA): TGTGCCAGCACCCCGCTAGCGGAGGAGACAGATACGCAGTATTTT.

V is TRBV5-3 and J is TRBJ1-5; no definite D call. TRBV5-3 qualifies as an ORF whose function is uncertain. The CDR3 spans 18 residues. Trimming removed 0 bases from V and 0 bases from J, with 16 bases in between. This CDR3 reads CARSLGGYPDYSNQPQHF. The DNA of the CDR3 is TGTGCCAGAAGCTTGGGAGGATATCCTGATTATAGCAATCAGCCCCAGCATTTT.

CDR3 residues: CASSRGTRGNEKLFF. In nucleotides, the CDR3 is TGTGCCAGCAGCCGGGGGACTAGGGGTAATGAAAAACTGTTTTTT. The chain has TRBV5-6 and TRBJ1-4; TRBD1 might be the D (5 bases). Trimming took off 4 bases at V and 4 bases at J, with 14 bases between the two ends. Germline V gene data show CDR1 as SGHDT and CDR2 as YYEEEE. The CDR3 is 15 residues long.

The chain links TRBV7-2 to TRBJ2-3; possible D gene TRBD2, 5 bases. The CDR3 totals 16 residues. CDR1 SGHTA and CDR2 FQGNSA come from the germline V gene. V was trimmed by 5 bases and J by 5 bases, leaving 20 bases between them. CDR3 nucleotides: TGTGCCAGCAGCCCCGGGGTCGTGGCCCTGGGAGATACGCAGTATTTT. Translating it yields CASSPGVVALGDTQYF.

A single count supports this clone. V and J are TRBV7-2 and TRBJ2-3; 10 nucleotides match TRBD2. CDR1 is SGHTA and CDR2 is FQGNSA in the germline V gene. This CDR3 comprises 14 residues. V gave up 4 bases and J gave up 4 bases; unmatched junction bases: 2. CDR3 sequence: CASSSGTSADTQYF. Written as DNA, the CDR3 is TGTGCCAGCAGCTCCGGGACTAGCGCAGATACGCAGTATTTT.

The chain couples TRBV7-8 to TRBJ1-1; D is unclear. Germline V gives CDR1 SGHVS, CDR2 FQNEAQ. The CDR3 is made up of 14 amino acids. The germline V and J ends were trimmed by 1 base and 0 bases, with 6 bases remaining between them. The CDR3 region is CASSLGSMNTEAFF. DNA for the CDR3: TGTGCCAGCAGCTTAGGCAGTATGAACACTGAAGCTTTCTTT.

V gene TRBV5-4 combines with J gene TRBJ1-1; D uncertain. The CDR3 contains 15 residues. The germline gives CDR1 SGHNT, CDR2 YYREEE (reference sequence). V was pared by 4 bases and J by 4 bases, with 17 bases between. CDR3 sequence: CASSPSGSRLTEAFF. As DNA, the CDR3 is TGTGCCAGCAGCCCTTCGGGATCCAGACTCACTGAAGCTTTCTTT.

This CDR3 is CASSPGLAGGVGYF. The CDR3 DNA reads TGTGCCAGTAGCCCGGGACTAGCGGGAGGCGTAGGGTACTTC. J is TRBJ2-4 and V is TRBV19, with 15 positions matching TRBD2. This CDR3 contains 14 residues. The V and J ends lost 6 bases and 15 bases, in that order; junction bases with no gene match: 9. From germline, CDR1 is LNHDA and CDR2 SQIVND (reference sequence). Filled out from reference TRBV19 and TRBJ2-4, the complete variable domain reads DGGITQSPKYLFRKEGQNVTLSCEQNLNHDAMYWYRQDPGQGLRLIYYSQIVNDFQKGDIAEGYSVSREKKESFPLTVTSAQKNPTAFYLCASSPGLAGGVGYFGAGTRLSVL.

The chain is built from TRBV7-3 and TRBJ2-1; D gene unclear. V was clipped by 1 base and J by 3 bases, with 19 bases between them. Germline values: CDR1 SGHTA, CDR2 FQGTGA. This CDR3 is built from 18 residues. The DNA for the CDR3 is TGTGCCAGCAGCTTAAGGGCCAGCAACTTAGACCACTACAATGAGCAGTTCTTC. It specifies CASSLRASNLDHYNEQFF.

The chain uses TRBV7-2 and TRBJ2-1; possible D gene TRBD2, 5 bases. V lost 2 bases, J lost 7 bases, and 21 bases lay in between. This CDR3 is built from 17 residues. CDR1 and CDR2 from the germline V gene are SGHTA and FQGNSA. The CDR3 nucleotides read TGTGCCAGCAGCTTATTTTCTAGCAACCCCACGAGGAATGAGCAGTTCTTC. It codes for CASSLFSSNPTRNEQFF.

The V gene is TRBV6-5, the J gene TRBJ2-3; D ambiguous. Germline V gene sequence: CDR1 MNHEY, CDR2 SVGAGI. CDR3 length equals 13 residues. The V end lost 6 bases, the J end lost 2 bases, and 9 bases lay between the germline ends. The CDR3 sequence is CASRTPDTDTQYF. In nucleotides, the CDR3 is TGTGCCAGCAGGACACCTGACACAGATACGCAGTATTTT.

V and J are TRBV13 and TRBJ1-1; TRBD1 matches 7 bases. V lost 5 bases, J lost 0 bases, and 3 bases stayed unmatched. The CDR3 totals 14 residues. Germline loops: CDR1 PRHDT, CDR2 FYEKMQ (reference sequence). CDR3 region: CASSKTGLNTEAFF. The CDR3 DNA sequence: TGTGCCAGCAGCAAGACAGGGCTGAACACTGAAGCTTTCTTT.

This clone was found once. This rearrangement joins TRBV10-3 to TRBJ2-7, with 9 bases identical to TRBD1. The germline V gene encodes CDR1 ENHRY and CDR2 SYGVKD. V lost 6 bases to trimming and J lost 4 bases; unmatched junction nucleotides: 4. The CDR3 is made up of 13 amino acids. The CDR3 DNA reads TGTGCCATCAGGGGGACAGGGTCATACGAGCAGTACTTC. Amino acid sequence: CAIRGTGSYEQYF.

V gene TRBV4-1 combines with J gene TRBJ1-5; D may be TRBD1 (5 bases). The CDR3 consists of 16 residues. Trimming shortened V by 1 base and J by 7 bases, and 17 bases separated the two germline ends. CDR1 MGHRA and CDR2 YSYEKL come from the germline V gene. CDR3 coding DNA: TGCGCCAGCAGCCAAGGGTTGTTCCAGGGCAGGCAGCCCCAGCATTTT. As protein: CASSQGLFQGRQPQHF.

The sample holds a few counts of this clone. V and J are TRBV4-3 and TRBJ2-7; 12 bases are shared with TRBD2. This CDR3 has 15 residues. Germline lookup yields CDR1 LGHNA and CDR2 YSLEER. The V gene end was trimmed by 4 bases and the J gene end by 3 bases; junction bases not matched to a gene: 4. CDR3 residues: CASSLRLAGDYEQYF. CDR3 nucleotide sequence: TGCGCCAGCAGCCTAAGACTAGCGGGGGACTACGAGCAGTACTTC.

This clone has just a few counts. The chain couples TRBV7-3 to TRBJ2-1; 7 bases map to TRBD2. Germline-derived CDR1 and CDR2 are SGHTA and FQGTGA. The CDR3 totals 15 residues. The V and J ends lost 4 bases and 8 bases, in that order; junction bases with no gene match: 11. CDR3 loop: CASSSRTSSYDEQFF. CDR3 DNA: TGTGCCAGCAGCTCTCGGACTAGTTCGTACGATGAGCAGTTCTTC.

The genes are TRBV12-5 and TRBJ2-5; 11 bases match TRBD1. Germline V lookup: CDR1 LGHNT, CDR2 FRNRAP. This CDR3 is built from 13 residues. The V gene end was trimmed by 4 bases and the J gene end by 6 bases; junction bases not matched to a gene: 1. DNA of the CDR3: TGTGCTAGTGGTTGGGACAGGGGGAAGACCCAGTACTTC. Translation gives CASGWDRGKTQYF.

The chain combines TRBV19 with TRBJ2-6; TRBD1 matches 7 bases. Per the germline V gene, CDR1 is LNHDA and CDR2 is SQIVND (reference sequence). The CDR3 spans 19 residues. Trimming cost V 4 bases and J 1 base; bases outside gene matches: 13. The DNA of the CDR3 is TGTGCCAGTAGTACCCGACAGGGAATAGTGACGTCTGGGGCCAACGTCCTGACTTTC. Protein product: CASSTRQGIVTSGANVLTF.

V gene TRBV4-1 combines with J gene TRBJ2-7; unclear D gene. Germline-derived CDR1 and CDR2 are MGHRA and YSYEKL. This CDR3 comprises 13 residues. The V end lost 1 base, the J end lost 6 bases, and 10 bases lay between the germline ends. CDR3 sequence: CASSQVPLGEQYF. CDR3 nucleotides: TGCGCCAGCAGCCAAGTGCCACTCGGCGAGCAGTACTTC.

CDR3 in DNA: TGTGCCAGCCGCGAGGGGACAGGGAACCAGCCCCAGCATTTT. It translates to CASREGTGNQPQHF. The chain uses TRBV6-5 and TRBJ1-5; TRBD1 matches 9 bases. V trimming: 8 bases; J trimming: 7 bases; junction bases outside the gene matches: 9. Per germline, CDR1 MNHEY and CDR2 SVGAGI. The CDR3 runs to 14 residues.

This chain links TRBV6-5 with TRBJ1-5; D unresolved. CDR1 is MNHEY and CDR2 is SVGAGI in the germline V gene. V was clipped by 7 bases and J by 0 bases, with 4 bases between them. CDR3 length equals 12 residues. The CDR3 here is CASTSSNQPQHF. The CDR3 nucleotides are TGTGCCAGCACGAGTAGCAATCAGCCCCAGCATTTT.

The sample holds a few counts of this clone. The CDR3 spells CASSAYLIGSHEQYF. Here the CDR3 DNA reads TGTGCCAGCAGCGCATACTTGATCGGTTCCCACGAGCAGTACTTC. The V gene is TRBV6-2 or TRBV6-3, the J gene TRBJ2-7; D remains unclear. Germline V gene lookup returns CDR1 MNHEY and CDR2 SVGEGT. The CDR3 extends over 15 amino acids. V lost 6 bases to trimming and J lost 5 bases, with 20 bases between them.

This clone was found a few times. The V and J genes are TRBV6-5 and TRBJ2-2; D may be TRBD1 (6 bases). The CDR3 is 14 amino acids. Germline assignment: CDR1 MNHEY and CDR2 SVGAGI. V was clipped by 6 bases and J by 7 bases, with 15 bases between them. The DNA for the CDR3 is TGTGCCAGCAGAATAACAGGGTTGGTCGGGGAGCTGTTTTTT. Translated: CASRITGLVGELFF.

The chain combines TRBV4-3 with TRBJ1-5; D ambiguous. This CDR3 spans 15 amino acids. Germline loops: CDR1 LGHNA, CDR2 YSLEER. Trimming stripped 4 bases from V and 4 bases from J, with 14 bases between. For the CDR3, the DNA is TGCGCCAGCAGCCGAAACAGTGGAGGTAATCAGCCCCAGCATTTT. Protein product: CASSRNSGGNQPQHF.